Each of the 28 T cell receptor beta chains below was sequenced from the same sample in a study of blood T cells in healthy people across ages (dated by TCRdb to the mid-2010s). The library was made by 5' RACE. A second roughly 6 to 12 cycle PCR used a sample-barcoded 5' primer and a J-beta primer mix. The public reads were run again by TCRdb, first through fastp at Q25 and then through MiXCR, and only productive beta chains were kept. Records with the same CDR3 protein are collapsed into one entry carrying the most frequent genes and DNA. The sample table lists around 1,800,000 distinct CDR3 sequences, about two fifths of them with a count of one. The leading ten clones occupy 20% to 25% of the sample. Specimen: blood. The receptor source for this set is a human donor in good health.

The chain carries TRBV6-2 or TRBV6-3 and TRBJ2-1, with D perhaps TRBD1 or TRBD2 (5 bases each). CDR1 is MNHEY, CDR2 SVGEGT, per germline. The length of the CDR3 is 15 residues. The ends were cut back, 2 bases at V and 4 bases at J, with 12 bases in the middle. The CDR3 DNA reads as TGTGCCAGCAGTTACGGGGGAACCGTATACAATGAGCAGTTCTTC. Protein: CASSYGGTVYNEQFF.

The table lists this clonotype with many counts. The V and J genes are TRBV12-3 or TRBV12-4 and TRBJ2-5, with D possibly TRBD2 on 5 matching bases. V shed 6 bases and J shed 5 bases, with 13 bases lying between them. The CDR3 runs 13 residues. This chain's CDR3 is CASSLIGGETQYF. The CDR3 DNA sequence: TGTGCCAGCAGCCTCATAGGCGGGGAGACCCAGTACTTC.

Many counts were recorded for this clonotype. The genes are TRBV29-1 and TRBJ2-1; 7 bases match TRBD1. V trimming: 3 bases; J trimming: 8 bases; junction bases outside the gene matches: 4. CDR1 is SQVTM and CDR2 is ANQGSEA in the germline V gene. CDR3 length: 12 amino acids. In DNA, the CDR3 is TGCAGCGTTGAGAAGGGGGCTGATGAGCAGTTCTTC. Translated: CSVEKGADEQFF.

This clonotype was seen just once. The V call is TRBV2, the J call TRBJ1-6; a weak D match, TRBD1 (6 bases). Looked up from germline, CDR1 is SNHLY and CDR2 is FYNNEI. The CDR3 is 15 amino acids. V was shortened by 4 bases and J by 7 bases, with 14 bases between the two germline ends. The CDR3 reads CASSVEGGLNSPLHF. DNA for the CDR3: TGTGCCAGCAGTGTTGAAGGGGGTCTCAATTCACCCCTCCACTTT.

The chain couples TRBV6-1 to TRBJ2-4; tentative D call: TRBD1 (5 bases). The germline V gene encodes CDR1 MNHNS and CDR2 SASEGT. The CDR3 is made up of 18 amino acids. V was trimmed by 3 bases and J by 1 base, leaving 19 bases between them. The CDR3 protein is CASSDFSILGRAKNIQYF. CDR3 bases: TGTGCCAGCAGTGATTTTAGCATTCTGGGGCGCGCCAAAAACATTCAGTACTTC.

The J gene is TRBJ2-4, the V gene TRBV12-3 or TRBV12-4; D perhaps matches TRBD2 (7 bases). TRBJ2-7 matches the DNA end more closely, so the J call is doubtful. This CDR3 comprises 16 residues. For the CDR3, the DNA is TGTGCCAGCAGCCCCCTGTGGGTTGGGGGGGCGGACGAGCAGTACTTC. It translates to CASSPLWVGGADEQYF.

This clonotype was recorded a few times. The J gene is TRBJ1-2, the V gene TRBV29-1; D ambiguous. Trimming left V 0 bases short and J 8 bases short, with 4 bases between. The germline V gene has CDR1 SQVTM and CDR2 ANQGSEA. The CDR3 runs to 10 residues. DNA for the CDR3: TGCAGCGTTGAAGACTTGGGCTACACCTTC. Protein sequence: CSVEDLGYTF. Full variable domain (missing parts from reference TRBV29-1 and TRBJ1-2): SAVISQKPSRDICQRGTSLTIQCQVDSQVTMMFWYRQQPGQSLTLIATANQGSEATYESGFVIDKFPISRPNLTFSTLTVSNMSPEDSSIYLCSVEDLGYTFGSGTRLTVV.

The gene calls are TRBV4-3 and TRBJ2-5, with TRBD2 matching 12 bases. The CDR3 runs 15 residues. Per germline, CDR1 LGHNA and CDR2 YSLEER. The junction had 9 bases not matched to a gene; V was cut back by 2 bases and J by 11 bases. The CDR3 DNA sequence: TGCGCCAGCAGCCAACTAGCGGGGGGGCCATGGGAGCAGTACTTC. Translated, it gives CASSQLAGGPWEQYF.

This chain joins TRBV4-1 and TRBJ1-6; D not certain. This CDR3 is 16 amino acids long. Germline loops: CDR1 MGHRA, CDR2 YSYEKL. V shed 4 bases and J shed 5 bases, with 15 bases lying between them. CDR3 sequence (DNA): TGCGCCAGCAGCCTACAACAACGCCGGGATAATTCACCCCTCCACTTT. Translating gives CASSLQQRRDNSPLHF.

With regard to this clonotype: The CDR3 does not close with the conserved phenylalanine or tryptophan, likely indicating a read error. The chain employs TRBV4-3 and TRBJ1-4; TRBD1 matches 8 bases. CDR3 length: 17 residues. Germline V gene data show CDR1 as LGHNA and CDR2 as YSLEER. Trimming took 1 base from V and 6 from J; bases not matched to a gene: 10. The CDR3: CASSQGLRQGSDEKLFL. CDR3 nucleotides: TGCGCCAGCAGCCAAGGCTTAAGACAGGGGTCAGATGAAAAACTGTTTTTG.

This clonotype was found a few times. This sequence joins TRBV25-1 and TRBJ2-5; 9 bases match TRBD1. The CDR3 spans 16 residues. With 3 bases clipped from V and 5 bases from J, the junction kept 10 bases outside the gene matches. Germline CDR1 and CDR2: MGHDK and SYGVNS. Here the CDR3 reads CASSDPGQGSGETQYF. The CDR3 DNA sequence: TGTGCCAGCAGTGATCCGGGACAGGGATCGGGCGAGACCCAGTACTTC.

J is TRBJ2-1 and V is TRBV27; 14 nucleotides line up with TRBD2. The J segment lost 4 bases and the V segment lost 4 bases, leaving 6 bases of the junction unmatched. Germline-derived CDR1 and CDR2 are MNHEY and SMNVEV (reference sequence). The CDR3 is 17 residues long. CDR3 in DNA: TGTGCCAGCAGTTCGACCGGGACTAGCGGGGGTTACAATGAGCAGTTCTTC. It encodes CASSSTGTSGGYNEQFF.

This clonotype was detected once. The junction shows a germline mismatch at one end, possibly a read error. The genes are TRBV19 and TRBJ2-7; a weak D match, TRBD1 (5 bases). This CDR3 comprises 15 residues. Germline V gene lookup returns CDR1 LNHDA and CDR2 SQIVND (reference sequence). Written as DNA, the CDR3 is TGTGTCAGTAGTACCCAAGGTCACAGGTCCTACGAGCAGTACTTC. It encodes CVSSTQGHRSYEQYF.

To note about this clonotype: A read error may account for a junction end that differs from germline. This CDR3 is CAGSQSTISYEQYF. As DNA, the CDR3 is TGTGCCGGCAGCCAATCGACTATTTCCTACGAGCAGTACTTC. The chain couples TRBV3-1 to TRBJ2-7; TRBD2 might be the D (5 bases). Germline V gene lookup returns CDR1 LGHDT and CDR2 YNNKEL (reference sequence). The CDR3 has 14 residues.

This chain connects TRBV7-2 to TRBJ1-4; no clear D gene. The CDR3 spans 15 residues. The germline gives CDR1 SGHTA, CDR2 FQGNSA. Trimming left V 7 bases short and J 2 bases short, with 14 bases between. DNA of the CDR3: TGTGCCAGCATCAAGAGGACGGGGACTAATGAAAAACTGTTTTTT. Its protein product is CASIKRTGTNEKLFF.

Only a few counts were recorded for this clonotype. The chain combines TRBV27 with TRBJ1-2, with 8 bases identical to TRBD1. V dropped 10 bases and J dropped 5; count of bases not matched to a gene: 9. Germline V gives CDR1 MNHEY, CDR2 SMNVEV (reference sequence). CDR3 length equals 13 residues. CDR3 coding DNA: TGTGCCACCGTAGGACAGGGCGGGTATGGCTACACCTTC. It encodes CATVGQGGYGYTF.

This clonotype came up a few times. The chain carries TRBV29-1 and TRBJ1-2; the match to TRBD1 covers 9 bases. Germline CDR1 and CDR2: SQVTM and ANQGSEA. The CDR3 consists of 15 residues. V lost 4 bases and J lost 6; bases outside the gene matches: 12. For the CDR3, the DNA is TGCAGCGTTGGGGGATTCGGACAGGGGACTAATGGCTACACCTTC. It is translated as CSVGGFGQGTNGYTF.

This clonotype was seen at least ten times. CDR3 nucleotide sequence: TGTGCCACCAGCAGAGTTAACAGGGATGCCAAAAACATTCAGTACTTC. It codes for CATSRVNRDAKNIQYF. The V and J genes are TRBV15 and TRBJ2-4; perhaps TRBD1 as D (6 bases). V was trimmed by 1 base and J by 1 base, leaving 11 bases between them. Germline values: CDR1 LNHNV, CDR2 YYDKDF (reference sequence). This CDR3 is built from 16 residues. Full variable domain (missing parts from reference TRBV15 and TRBJ2-4): DAMVIQNPRYQVTQFGKPVTLSCSQTLNHNVMYWYQQKSSQAPKLLFHYYDKDFNNEADTPDNFQSRRPNTSFCFLDIRSPGLGDTAMYLCATSRVNRDAKNIQYFGAGTRLSVL.

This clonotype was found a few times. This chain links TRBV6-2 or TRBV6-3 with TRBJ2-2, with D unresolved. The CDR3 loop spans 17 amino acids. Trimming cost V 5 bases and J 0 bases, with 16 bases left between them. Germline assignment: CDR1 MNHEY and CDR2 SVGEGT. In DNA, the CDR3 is TGTGCCAGCAGTCTCTACGGGTTAGGGACGAACACCGGGGAGCTGTTTTTT. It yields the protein CASSLYGLGTNTGELFF.

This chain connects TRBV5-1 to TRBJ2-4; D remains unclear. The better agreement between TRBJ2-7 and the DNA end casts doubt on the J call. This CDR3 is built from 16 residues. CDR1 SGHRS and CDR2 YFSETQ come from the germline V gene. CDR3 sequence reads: CASSWKTENPTYEQYF. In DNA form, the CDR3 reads TGCGCCAGCAGCTGGAAGACGGAGAACCCAACCTACGAGCAGTACTTC.

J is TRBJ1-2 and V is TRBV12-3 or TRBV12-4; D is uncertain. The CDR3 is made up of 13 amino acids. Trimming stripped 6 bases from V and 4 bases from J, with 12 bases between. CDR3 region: CASSSTLIYGYTF. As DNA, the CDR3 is TGTGCCAGCAGCTCCACGCTGATCTATGGCTACACCTTC.

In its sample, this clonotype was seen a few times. The CDR3 is CASSPSSGVVREQYF. Here the CDR3 DNA reads TGTGCCAGCAGCCCGTCATCAGGGGTCGTTCGTGAGCAGTACTTC. The genes are TRBV7-3 and TRBJ2-5; D possibly corresponds to TRBD1 (6 bases). Trimming pared 5 bases from V and 11 bases from J, leaving 24 bases between. The CDR3 has 15 amino acids. The germline V gene encodes CDR1 SGHTA and CDR2 FQGTGA.

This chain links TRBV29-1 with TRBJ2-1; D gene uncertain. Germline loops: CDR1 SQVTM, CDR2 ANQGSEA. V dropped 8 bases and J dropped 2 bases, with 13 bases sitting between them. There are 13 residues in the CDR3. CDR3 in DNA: TGCAGCCTTTTAGTAGGGCCCTACAATGAGCAGTTCTTC. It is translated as CSLLVGPYNEQFF.

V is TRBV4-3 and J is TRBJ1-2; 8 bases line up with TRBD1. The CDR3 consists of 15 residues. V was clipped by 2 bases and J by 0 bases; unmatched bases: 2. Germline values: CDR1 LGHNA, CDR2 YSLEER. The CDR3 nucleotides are TGCGCCAGCAGCCAAACAGGGGGAACTAACTATGGCTACACCTTC. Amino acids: CASSQTGGTNYGYTF.

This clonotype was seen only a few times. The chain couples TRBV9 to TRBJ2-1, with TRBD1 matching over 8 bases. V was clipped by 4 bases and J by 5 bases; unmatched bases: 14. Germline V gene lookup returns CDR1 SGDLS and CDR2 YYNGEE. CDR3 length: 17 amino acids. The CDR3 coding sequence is TGTGCCAGCAGCACCCAAGACCGGGACAGGCGAAACAATGAGCAGTTCTTC. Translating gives CASSTQDRDRRNNEQFF.

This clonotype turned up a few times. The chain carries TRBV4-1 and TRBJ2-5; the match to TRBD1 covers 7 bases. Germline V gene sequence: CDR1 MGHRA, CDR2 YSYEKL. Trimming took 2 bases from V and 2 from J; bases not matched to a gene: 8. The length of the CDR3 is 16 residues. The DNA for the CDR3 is TGCGCCAGCAGCCAACCCGACAGGGCAGCACAAGAGACCCAGTACTTC. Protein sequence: CASSQPDRAAQETQYF.

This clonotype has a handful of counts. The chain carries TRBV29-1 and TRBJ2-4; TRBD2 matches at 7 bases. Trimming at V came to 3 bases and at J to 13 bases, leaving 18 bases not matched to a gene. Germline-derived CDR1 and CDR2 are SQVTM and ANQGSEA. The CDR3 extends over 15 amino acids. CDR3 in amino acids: CSVETPWGVGREQYF. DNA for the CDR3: TGCAGCGTTGAGACCCCCTGGGGAGTCGGGCGGGAGCAGTACTTC.

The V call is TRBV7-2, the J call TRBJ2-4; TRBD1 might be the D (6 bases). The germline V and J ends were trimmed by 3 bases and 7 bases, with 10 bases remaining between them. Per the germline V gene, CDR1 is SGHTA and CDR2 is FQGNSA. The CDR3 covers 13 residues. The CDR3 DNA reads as TGTGCCAGCAGCTTCAGGGGCAGTAACATTCAGTACTTC. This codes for CASSFRGSNIQYF.